This TCR beta chain comes out of a study of T cell responses to AZD1222 COVID-19 vaccine. General study findings and limits: Possibly, clonal diversity was underestimated; donors were largely white British and included more females. Unmutated variant regions are reportedly targeted by nearly half of spike-specific TCRs.

Clones were sequenced by immunoSEQ multiplex PCR, and TCRdb holds only the in-frame ones, with some missing. The table includes around 120,000 clones, approximately 86% detected once. Looked up from germline, CDR1 is SGHTS and CDR2 is YDEGEE. The CDR3 extends over 15 amino acids. V was trimmed by 0 bases and J by 4 bases, leaving 10 bases between them. Of note for this clone: Its antigen is undetermined.

Researchers grouped second doses given at about 4 or about 12 weeks into one pool. The sequenced sample was peripheral blood, obtained 28 days after the second AZD1222 dose. The rearrangement links TRBV5-8 to TRBJ2-2; TRBD1 or TRBD2 may be the D gene (5 bases each). The clonotype originates from an adult who received the AZD1222 COVID-19 vaccine. The CDR3 is CASSLGGAGTGELFF. CDR3 nucleotide sequence: TGTGCCAGCAGCTTGGGGGGCGCGGGCACCGGGGAGCTGTTTTTT.